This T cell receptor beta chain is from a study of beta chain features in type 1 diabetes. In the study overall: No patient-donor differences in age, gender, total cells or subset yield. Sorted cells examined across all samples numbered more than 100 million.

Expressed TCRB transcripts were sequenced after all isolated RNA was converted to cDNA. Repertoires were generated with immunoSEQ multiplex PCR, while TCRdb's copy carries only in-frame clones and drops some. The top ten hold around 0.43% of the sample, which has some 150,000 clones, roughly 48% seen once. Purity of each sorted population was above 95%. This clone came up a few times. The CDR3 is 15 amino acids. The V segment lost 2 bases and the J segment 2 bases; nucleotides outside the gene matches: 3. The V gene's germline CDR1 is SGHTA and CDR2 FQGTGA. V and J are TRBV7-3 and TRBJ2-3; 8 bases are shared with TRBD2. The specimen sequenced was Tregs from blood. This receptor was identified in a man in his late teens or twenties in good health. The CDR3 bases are TGTGCCAGCAGCTTATTCGGGGGGGCCACAGATACGCAGTATTTT. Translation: CASSLFGGATDTQYF.